A single T cell receptor beta chain is shown here with its context. These data originate in a study of blood T cell repertoires in COVID-19. Study-wide context: Material from acute and convalescent COVID-19 was sourced from the United States, Italy and Spain. T cells, B-cell-depleted T cells, or PBMCs provided the cDNA or gDNA that served as material.

As originally analysed: Reference gene primer amplification gave nucleated cell count estimates. Method: immunoSEQ multiplex PCR; TCRdb's copy keeps in-frame clones and lacks some. That table supplies the V and J calls and clone size; D and trimming were determined from the DNA. The sample carries just over 75,000 clones, 84% recorded once. CDR3 length equals 14 residues. Losses at the gene ends were 6 bases for V and 4 bases for J; bases not matched to a gene: 9. Germline V lookup: CDR1 SGHTA, CDR2 FQGNSA. The rearrangement joins TRBV7-2 to TRBJ2-7; the match to TRBD1 covers 7 bases. Sequencing was done on a sample of peripheral blood. This receptor was identified in a man aged 50-59 years with acute or convalescent COVID-19. CDR3 region: CASRPTGAQYEQYF. For the CDR3, the DNA is TGTGCCAGCAGGCCCACAGGGGCCCAATACGAGCAGTACTTC.